Each of the 22 T cell receptor beta chains below was sequenced from the same sample in a study of cytomegalovirus exposure and HLA in healthy donors. Researchers ran the PCR with 60 Vbeta and 13 Jbeta primers. Libraries were prepared by immunoSEQ multiplex PCR; TCRdb keeps only in-frame clonotypes and omits some of them. The sample contains approximately 110,000 clones, approximately 70% of which appear only once. The sequencing input was PBMCs. All receptors derive from a man aged 30 to 39 in good health and CMV-seropositive.

CDR3 protein: CASQELLPEAFF. The DNA of the CDR3 is TGTGCTTCCCAAGAACTTCTCCCTGAAGCTTTCTTT. This chain connects TRBV6-6 to TRBJ1-1; D gene uncertain. Germline V gene lookup returns CDR1 MNHNY and CDR2 SVGAGI (reference sequence). CDR3 length: 12 residues.

The chain recombines TRBV6-1 with TRBJ2-3, with 7 bases that match TRBD1. V shed 3 bases and J 5 bases; nucleotides not matched to a gene: 11. Germline assignment: CDR1 MNHNS and CDR2 SASEGT. This CDR3 contains 16 residues. CDR3 bases: TGTGCCAGCAGTGATTGGTTGACAGGGAAGGTAGATACGCAGTATTTT. Translated: CASSDWLTGKVDTQYF.

The V and J genes are TRBV13 and TRBJ1-1, with 9 bases fitting TRBD1. After removal of 4 bases from V and 1 base from J, the junction contained 1 base not matched to a gene. This CDR3 is 14 amino acids long. Germline V CDR1 and CDR2: PRHDT, FYEKMQ (reference sequence). CDR3 sequence reads: CASSSDRGNTEAFF. The CDR3 bases are TGTGCCAGCAGCTCGGACAGGGGGAACACTGAAGCTTTCTTT.

This clone has more than one count but fewer than ten. The chain joins TRBV28 to TRBJ2-5; perhaps TRBD1 as D (5 bases). CDR1 is MDHEN and CDR2 is SYDVKM in the germline V gene. Between the trimmed V and J ends, which lost 5 bases and 5 bases, there was a span of 9 bases. CDR3 length: 12 amino acids. The CDR3 DNA sequence: TGTGCCAGCAGTCCCCCAGGGGAGACCCAGTACTTC. It codes for CASSPPGETQYF. The full variable domain, its missing parts supplied by reference TRBV28 and TRBJ2-5, is DVKVTQSSRYLVKRTGEKVFLECVQDMDHENMFWYRQDPGLGLRLIYFSYDVKMKEKGDIPEGYSVSREKKERFSLILESASTNQTSMYLCASSPPGETQYFGPGTRLLVL.

The chain couples TRBV5-1 to TRBJ2-6, with a tentative D call TRBD1 (5 bases). Germline values: CDR1 SGHRS, CDR2 YFSETQ. V was pared by 7 bases and J by 0 bases, with 14 bases between. This CDR3 has 16 residues. Written as DNA, the CDR3 is TGCGCCAGCTGCCCGACAGCGATCTCTGGGGCCAACGTCCTGACTTTC. Translated: CASCPTAISGANVLTF.

The chain has TRBV7-2 and TRBJ2-7; D is unresolved. This CDR3 has 12 residues. Deletions cut 3 bases from V and 7 bases from J, with 10 bases between. CDR1 and CDR2 from the germline V gene are SGHTA and FQGNSA. CDR3 protein: CASSFYLREQYF. In DNA, the CDR3 is TGTGCCAGCAGCTTCTATCTACGAGAGCAGTACTTC.

The chain's CDR3 is CAISTGTDLSTF. DNA for the CDR3: TGTGCCATCAGCACCGGGACAGACTTATCCACCTTC. V is TRBV10-3 and J is TRBJ1-2, with TRBD1 matching over 7 bases. V dropped 6 bases and J dropped 13; count of bases not matched to a gene: 11. The CDR3 runs 12 residues. Germline CDR1 is ENHRY and CDR2 is SYGVKD.

V gene TRBV4-1 combines with J gene TRBJ2-1; D is perhaps TRBD2 (5 bases). Germline CDR1 is MGHRA and CDR2 is YSYEKL. Trimming stripped 5 bases from V and 6 bases from J, with 20 bases between. The CDR3 is 16 amino acids. DNA of the CDR3: TGCGCCAGCAGCTTGCGTCTGGAACAAGAGGGCAATGAGCAGTTCTTC. It translates to CASSLRLEQEGNEQFF.

The chain combines TRBV25-1 with TRBJ2-7; TRBD1 aligns across 7 bases. CDR3 size: 14 residues. The V segment lost 4 bases and the J segment 7 bases; nucleotides outside the gene matches: 10. Germline V CDR1 and CDR2: MGHDK, SYGVNS. CDR3: CASSASGQPIEQYF. As DNA, the CDR3 is TGTGCCAGCAGTGCGTCGGGACAGCCGATAGAGCAGTACTTC.

The gene calls are TRBV18 and TRBJ2-3, with TRBD2 matching over 14 bases. The germline CDR1 and CDR2 sequences are KGHSH and LQKENI. This CDR3 is 17 amino acids long. The J segment lost 3 bases and the V segment lost 4 bases, leaving 6 bases of the junction unmatched. The CDR3 loop is CASSLTSGGAGTDTQYF. CDR3 nucleotide sequence: TGTGCCAGCTCACTGACTAGCGGGGGGGCCGGAACAGATACGCAGTATTTT.

The V and J genes are TRBV25-1 and TRBJ1-1; no clear D. Germline loops: CDR1 MGHDK, CDR2 SYGVNS. CDR3 size: 12 residues. V was cut by 3 bases and J by 11 bases, with 13 bases left in between. CDR3 in amino acids: CASSDSFREAFF. As DNA, the CDR3 is TGTGCCAGCAGTGATTCGTTTCGTGAGGCTTTCTTT.

On this clone itself: An end of the junction does not agree with germline; a read error may underlie this. Different DNA sequences within this sample yield the same CDR3. The DNA of the CDR3 is TGTGCCAGTAGTATAGACGCCGGGGAGAATGAAAAGCTGTTTTTT. Protein sequence: CASSIDAGENEKLFF. The chain joins TRBV19 to TRBJ1-4; D not resolved. This CDR3 region has 15 residues. Germline-derived CDR1 and CDR2 are LNHDA and SQIVND (reference sequence).

The chain recombines TRBV28 with TRBJ1-6, with a tentative D call TRBD1 (6 bases). Germline V gene data show CDR1 as MDHEN and CDR2 as SYDVKM. CDR3 length: 16 residues. V gave up 2 bases and J gave up 11 bases, with 19 bases separating them. The CDR3 coding sequence is TGTGCCAGCAGTTTACTCTTGGGCTCAGGGGCTCCACCCCTCCACTTT. It is translated as CASSLLLGSGAPPLHF.

This clone was recorded once. The J gene is TRBJ2-7, the V gene TRBV5-4; TRBD2 agrees at 11 bases. The CDR3 is made up of 18 amino acids. V dropped 1 base and J dropped 3; count of bases not matched to a gene: 12. Germline CDR1 is SGHNT and CDR2 is YYREEE (reference sequence). CDR3 sequence reads: CASSLHLAGGSVCYEQYV. CDR3 sequence (DNA): TGTGCCAGCAGCTTGCATCTAGCGGGAGGTTCGGTTTGCTACGAGCAGTACGTC.

The chain combines TRBV9 with TRBJ1-2; TRBD1 agrees at 10 bases. CDR1 and CDR2 from the germline V gene are SGDLS and YYNGEE. J was trimmed by 5 bases and V by 3 bases; bases with no gene match: 1. This CDR3 region has 13 residues. The DNA of the CDR3 is TGTGCCAGCAGCGAGGGACAGGGGTATGGCTACACCTTC. Translation: CASSEGQGYGYTF. The full variable domain, in which reference TRBV9 and TRBJ1-2 provide the parts outside the CDR3, is DSGVTQTPKHLITATGQRVTLRCSPRSGDLSVYWYQQSLDQGLQFLIQYYNGEERAKGNILERFSAQQFPDLHSELNLSSLELGDSALYFCASSEGQGYGYTFGSGTRLTVV.

The chain employs TRBV29-1 and TRBJ2-2; TRBD1 is a possible D gene (6 bases). The ends were cut back, 4 bases at V and 0 bases at J, with 6 bases in the middle. CDR3 size: 13 residues. Per germline, CDR1 SQVTM and CDR2 ANQGSEA. The CDR3 sequence: CSVGTANTGELFF. The CDR3 nucleotides are TGCAGCGTTGGGACAGCGAACACCGGGGAGCTGTTTTTT.

Worth noting for this clone: This same CDR3 is encoded by further DNA sequences in the sample. The chain recombines TRBV19 with TRBJ1-1, with D hard to call. This CDR3 has 13 amino acids. The germline V gene has CDR1 LNHDA and CDR2 SQIVND (reference sequence). V lost 5 bases and J lost 0, with 7 bases in between. The chain's CDR3 is CASSLQMNTEAFF. The CDR3 region has the DNA TGTGCCAGTAGTTTACAGATGAACACTGAAGCTTTCTTT.

CDR3 DNA: TGTGCCAGCAGTCTAGGAGGGAACCAAGAGACCCAGTACTTC. Residues: CASSLGGNQETQYF. The chain joins TRBV2 to TRBJ2-5; the D gene is possibly TRBD2 (6 bases). This CDR3 contains 14 residues. The germline V gene has CDR1 SNHLY and CDR2 FYNNEI. V shed 5 bases and J shed 0 bases, with 10 bases lying between them.

This rearrangement joins TRBV7-3 to TRBJ2-1; maybe TRBD1 (7 bases). V shed 4 bases and J shed 7 bases, with 11 bases lying between them. From germline, CDR1 is SGHTA and CDR2 FQGTGA. The CDR3 loop spans 13 amino acids. CDR3: CASSSGGQNEQFF. CDR3 in DNA: TGTGCCAGCAGCTCAGGGGGGCAGAATGAGCAGTTCTTC.

The chain recombines TRBV6-6 with TRBJ1-5, with 7 bases aligning to TRBD1. This CDR3 is 15 amino acids long. Looked up from germline, CDR1 is MNHNY and CDR2 is SVGAGI (reference sequence). J gave up 5 bases and V 7 bases, and 11 bases lay outside the gene matches. Here the CDR3 DNA reads TGTGCCAGCACAACAGGGGTTCGAGCGGATCAGCCCCAGCATTTT. Protein product: CASTTGVRADQPQHF.

This clone was recorded a few times. This sequence joins TRBV6-1 and TRBJ2-7, with 8 bases matching TRBD1. Looked up from germline, CDR1 is MNHNS and CDR2 is SASEGT. Losses at the gene ends were 5 bases for V and 2 bases for J; bases not matched to a gene: 5. The CDR3 totals 14 residues. CDR3 sequence: CASSRTGLAYEQYF. For the CDR3, the DNA is TGTGCCAGCAGTCGGACAGGGTTAGCCTACGAGCAGTACTTC.

Regarding this clone: This CDR3 fails to terminate in the conserved phenylalanine or tryptophan, so it likely reflects a read error. No DNA is shown, since the ends of the CDR3 on it are uncertain; the CDR3 is the one TCRdb lists. This chain connects TRBV5-1 to TRBJ1-2; the table's D call, TRBD1, was not checked against the DNA. The CDR3 spans 10 amino acids, including both terminal residues. The germline CDR1 and CDR2 sequences are SGHRS and YFSETQ. CDR3 amino acids: CASSCRQGAS.